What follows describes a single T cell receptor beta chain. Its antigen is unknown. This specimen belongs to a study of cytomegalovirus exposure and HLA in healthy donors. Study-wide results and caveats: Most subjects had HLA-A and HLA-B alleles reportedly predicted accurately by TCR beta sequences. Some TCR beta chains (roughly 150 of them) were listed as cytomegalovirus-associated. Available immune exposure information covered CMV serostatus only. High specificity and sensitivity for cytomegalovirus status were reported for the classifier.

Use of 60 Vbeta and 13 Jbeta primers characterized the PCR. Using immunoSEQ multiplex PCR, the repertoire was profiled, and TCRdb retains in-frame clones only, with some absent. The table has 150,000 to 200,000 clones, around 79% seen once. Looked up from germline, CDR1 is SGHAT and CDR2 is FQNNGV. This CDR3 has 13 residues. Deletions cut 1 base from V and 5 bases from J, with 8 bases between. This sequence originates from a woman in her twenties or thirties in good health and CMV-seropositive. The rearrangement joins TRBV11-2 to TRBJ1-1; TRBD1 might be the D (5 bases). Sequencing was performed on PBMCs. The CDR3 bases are TGTGCCAGCAGCTTAGGGGGCAGGACTGAAGCTTTCTTT. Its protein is CASSLGGRTEAFF.